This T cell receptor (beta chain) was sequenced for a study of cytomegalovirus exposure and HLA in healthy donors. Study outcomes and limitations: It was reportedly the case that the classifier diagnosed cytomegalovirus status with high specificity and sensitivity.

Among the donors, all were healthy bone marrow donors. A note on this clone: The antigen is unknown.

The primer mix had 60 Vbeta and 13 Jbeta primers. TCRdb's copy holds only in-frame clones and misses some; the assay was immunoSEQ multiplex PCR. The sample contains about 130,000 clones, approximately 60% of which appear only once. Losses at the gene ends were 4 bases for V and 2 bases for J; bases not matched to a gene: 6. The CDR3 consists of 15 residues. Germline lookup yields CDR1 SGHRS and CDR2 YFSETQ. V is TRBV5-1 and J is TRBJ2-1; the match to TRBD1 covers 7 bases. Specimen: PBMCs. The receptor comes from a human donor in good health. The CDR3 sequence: CASSPQGSAYNEQFF. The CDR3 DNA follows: TGCGCCAGCAGCCCACAGGGGTCCGCCTACAATGAGCAGTTCTTC.